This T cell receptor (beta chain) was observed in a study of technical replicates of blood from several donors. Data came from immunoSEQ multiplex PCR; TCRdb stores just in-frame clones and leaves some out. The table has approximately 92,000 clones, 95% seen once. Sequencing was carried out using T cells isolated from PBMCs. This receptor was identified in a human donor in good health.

The CDR3 bases are TGTGCCAGCAGCCCTCCCGCGGACAGGTCCCATGGCTACACCTTC. Translation: CASSPPADRSHGYTF. The chain combines TRBV7-9 with TRBJ1-2, with 7 bases identical to TRBD1. The germline V gene encodes CDR1 SEHNR and CDR2 FQNEAQ (reference sequence). This CDR3 comprises 15 residues. The V gene end was trimmed by 5 bases and the J gene end by 6 bases; junction bases not matched to a gene: 12.